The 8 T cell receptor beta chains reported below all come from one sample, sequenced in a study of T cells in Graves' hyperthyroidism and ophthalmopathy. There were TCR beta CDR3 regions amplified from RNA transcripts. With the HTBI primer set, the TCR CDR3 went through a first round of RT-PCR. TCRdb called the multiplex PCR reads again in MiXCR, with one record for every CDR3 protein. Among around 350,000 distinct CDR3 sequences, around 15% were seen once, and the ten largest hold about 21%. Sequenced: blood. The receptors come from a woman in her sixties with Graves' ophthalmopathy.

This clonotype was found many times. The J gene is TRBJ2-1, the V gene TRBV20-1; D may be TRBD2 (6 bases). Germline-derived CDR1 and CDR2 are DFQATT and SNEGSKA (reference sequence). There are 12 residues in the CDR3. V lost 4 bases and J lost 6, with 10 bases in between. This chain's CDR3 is CSAKTSLNEQFF. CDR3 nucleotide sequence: TGCAGTGCTAAGACTAGTCTCAATGAGCAGTTCTTC.

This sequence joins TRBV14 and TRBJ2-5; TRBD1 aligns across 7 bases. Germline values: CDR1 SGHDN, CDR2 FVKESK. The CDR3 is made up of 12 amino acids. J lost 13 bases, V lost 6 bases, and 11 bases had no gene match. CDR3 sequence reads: CASSKTPTGLYF. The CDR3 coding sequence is TGTGCCAGCAGTAAAACCCCGACAGGGTTGTACTTC. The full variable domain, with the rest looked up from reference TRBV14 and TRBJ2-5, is EAGVTQFPSHSVIEKGQTVTLRCDPISGHDNLYWYRRVMGKEIKFLLHFVKESKQDESGMPNNRFLAERTGGTYSTLKVQPAELEDSGVYFCASSKTPTGLYFGPGTRLLVL.

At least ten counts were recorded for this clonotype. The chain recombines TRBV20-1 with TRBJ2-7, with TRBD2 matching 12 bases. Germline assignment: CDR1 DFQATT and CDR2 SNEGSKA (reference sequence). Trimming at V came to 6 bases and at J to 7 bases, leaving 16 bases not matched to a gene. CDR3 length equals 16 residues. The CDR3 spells CSAPLAPSGRAREQYF. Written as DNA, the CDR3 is TGCAGTGCCCCTCTCGCTCCTAGCGGGAGGGCCCGAGAGCAGTACTTC.

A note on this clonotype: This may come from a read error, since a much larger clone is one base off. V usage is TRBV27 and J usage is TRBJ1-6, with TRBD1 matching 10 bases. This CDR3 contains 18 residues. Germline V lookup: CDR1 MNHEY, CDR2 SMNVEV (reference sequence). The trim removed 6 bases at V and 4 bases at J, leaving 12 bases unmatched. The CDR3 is CASSPLSGTGDYNSPLHF. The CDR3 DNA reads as TGTGCCAGCAGCCCACTTTCCGGGACAGGGGATTATAATTCACCCCTCCACTTT.

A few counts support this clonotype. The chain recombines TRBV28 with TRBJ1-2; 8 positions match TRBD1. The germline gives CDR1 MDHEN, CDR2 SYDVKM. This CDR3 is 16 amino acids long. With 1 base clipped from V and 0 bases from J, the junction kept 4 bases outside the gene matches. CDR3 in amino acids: CASSLSGQGPNYGYTF. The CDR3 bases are TGTGCCAGCAGTTTATCTGGACAGGGCCCTAACTATGGCTACACCTTC.

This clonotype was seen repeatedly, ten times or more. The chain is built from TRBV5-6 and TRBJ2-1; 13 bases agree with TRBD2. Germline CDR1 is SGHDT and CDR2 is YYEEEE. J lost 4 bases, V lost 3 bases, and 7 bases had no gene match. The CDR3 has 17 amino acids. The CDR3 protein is CASSYRTSGSSYNEQFF. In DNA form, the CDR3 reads TGTGCCAGCAGCTATCGGACTAGCGGGAGTTCTTACAATGAGCAGTTCTTC.

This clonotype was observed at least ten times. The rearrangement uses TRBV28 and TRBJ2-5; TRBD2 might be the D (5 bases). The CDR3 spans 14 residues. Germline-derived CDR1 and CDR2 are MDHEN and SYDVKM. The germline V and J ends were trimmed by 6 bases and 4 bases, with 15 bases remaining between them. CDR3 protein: CASSSSGPSETQYF. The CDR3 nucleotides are TGTGCCAGCAGCTCCAGCGGCCCCTCAGAGACCCAGTACTTC.

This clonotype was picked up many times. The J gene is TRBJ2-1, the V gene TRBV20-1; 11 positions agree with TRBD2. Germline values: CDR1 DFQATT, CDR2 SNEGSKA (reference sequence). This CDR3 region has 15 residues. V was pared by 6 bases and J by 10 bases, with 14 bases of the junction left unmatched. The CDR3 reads CSATLSGRANDEQFF. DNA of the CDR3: TGCAGTGCCACACTTAGCGGGAGGGCGAATGACGAGCAGTTCTTC.